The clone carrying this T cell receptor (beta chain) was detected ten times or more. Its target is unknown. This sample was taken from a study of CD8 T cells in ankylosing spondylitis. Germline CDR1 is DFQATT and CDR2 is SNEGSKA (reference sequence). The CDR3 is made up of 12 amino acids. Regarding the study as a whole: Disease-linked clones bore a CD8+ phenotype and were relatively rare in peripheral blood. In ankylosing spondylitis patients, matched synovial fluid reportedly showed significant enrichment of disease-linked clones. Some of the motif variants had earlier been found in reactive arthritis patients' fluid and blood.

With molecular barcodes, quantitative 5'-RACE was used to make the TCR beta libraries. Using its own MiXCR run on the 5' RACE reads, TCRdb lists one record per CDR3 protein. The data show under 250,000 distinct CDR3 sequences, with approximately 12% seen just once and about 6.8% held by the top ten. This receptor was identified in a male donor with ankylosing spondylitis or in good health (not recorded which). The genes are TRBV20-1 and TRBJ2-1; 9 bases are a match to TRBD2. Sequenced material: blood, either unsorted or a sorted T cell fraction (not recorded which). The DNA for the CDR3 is TGCAGCCTAGCGGGGAGCTACAATGAGCAGTTCTTC. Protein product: CSLAGSYNEQFF.